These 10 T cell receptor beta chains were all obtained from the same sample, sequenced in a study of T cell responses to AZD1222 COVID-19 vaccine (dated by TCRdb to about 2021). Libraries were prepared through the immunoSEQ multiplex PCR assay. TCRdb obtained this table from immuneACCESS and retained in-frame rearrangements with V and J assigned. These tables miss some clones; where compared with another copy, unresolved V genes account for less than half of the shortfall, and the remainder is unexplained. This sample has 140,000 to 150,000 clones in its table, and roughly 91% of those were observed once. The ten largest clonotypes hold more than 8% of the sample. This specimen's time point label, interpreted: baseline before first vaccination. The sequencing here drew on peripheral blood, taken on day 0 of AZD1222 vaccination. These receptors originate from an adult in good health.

The CDR3 is CASSIRGFYGYTF. Written as DNA, the CDR3 is TGTGCCAGTAGTATTAGGGGTTTTTATGGCTACACCTTC. The chain couples TRBV19 to TRBJ1-2; maybe TRBD1 (5 bases). V was shortened by 3 bases and J by 5 bases, with 10 bases between the two germline ends. The CDR3 has 13 residues. Germline assignment: CDR1 LNHDA and CDR2 SQIVND (reference sequence). The variable domain in full, completed from reference TRBV19 and TRBJ1-2, reads DGGITQSPKYLFRKEGQNVTLSCEQNLNHDAMYWYRQDPGQGLRLIYYSQIVNDFQKGDIAEGYSVSREKKESFPLTVTSAQKNPTAFYLCASSIRGFYGYTFGSGTRLTVV.

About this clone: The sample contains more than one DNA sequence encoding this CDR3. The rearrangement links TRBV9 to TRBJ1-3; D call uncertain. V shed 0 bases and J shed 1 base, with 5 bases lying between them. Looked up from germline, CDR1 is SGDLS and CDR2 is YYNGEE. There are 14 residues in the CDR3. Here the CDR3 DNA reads TGTGCCAGCAGCGTAGACAGTTCTGGAAACACCATATATTTT. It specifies CASSVDSSGNTIYF.

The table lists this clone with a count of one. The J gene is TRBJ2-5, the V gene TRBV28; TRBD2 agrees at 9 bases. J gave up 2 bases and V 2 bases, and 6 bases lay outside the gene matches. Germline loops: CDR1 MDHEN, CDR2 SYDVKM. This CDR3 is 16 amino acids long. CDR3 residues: CASSLPRGGKQETQYF. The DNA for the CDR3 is TGTGCCAGCAGTTTACCGCGGGGGGGGAAGCAAGAGACCCAGTACTTC.

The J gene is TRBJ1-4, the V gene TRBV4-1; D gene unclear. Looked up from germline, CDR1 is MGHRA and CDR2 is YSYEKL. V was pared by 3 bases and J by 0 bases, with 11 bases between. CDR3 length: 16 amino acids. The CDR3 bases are TGCGCCAGCAGCCATACCGGGAGGACAACTAATGAAAAACTGTTTTTT. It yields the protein CASSHTGRTTNEKLFF.

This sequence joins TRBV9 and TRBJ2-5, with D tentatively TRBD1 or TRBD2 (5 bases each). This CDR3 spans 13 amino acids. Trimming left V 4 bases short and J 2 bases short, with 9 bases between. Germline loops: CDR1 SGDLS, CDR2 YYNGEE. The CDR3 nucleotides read TGTGCCAGCAGCCGGGGCCGACAAGAGACCCAGTACTTC. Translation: CASSRGRQETQYF.

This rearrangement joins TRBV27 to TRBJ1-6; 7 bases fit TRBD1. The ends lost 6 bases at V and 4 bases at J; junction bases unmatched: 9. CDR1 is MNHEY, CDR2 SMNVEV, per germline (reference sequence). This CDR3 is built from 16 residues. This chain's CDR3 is CASRTARDSYNSPLHF. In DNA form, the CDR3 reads TGTGCCAGCAGGACAGCGAGGGACAGTTATAATTCACCCCTCCACTTT.

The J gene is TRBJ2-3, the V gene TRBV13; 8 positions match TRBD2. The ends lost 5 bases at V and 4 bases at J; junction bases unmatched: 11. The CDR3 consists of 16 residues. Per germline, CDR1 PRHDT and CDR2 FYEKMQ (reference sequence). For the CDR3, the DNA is TGTGCCAGCAGCCCCCTGAGCGGGGGTGGGGCAGATACGCAGTATTTT. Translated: CASSPLSGGGADTQYF.

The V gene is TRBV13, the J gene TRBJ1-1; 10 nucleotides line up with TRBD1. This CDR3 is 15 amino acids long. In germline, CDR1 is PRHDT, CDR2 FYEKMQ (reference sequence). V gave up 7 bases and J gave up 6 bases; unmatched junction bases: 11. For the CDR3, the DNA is TGTGCCAGCATGCGAAGGACAGGGGGTATCGCTGAAGCTTTCTTT. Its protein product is CASMRRTGGIAEAFF.

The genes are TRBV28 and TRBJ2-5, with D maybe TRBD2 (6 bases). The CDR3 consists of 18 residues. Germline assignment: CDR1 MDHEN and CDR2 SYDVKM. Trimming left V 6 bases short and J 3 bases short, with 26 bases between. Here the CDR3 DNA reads TGTGCCAGCAGCCCTTGGGGCGGGGCGGGAAGGGGAAAAGAGACCCAGTACTTC. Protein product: CASSPWGGAGRGKETQYF.

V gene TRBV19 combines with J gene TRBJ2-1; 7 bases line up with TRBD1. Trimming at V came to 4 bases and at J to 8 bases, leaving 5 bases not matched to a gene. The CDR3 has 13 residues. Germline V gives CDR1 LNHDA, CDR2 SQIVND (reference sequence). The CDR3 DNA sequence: TGTGCCAGTAGTACCTTACAGGGGTATGAGCAGTTCTTC. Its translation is CASSTLQGYEQFF.